Presented here are 17 T cell receptor beta chains from one specimen sequenced in a study of T cell responses to AZD1222 COVID-19 vaccine. The method was immunoSEQ multiplex PCR; TCRdb's version includes in-frame clones alone and lacks a portion of them. In the table there are approximately 79,000 clones, around four fifths of which are singletons. This material consisted of peripheral blood, taken 28 days after the second AZD1222 dose. These receptors all come from an adult who received the AZD1222 COVID-19 vaccine.

The chain recombines TRBV12-3 or TRBV12-4 with TRBJ1-2, with TRBD1 as a possible D gene (6 bases). The length of the CDR3 is 13 residues. V dropped 5 bases and J dropped 7 bases, with 14 bases sitting between them. CDR3 sequence: CASSQQGIGGYTF. Written as DNA, the CDR3 is TGTGCCAGCAGTCAACAGGGAATTGGTGGCTACACCTTC.

This clone appeared a few times. This rearrangement joins TRBV11-3 to TRBJ1-1, with D perhaps matching TRBD1 (5 bases). The CDR3 totals 16 residues. CDR1 and CDR2 (germline): SGHNT, YENEEA. Trimming pared 3 bases from V and 0 bases from J, leaving 14 bases between. The DNA for the CDR3 is TGTGCCAGCAGCTTCCGACAGTGGATAATGAACACTGAAGCTTTCTTT. It specifies CASSFRQWIMNTEAFF.

This clone was detected only once. V and J are TRBV12-3 or TRBV12-4 and TRBJ2-7; D is unclear. The CDR3 runs 12 residues. Deletions cut 7 bases from V and 4 bases from J, with 11 bases between. This CDR3 is CASNRNRYEQYF. The CDR3 region has the DNA TGTGCCAGCAATCGCAACCGATACGAGCAGTACTTC.

This clone was picked up one time. This rearrangement joins TRBV5-1 to TRBJ2-1; TRBD1 aligns across 10 bases. The CDR3 consists of 15 residues. CDR1 is SGHRS and CDR2 is YFSETQ in the germline V gene. The trim removed 4 bases at V and 7 bases at J, leaving 8 bases unmatched. CDR3 sequence (DNA): TGCGCCAGCAGCCCGGGAGGGACAGGGGATAATGAGCAGTTCTTC. Its translation: CASSPGGTGDNEQFF.

This clone was seen more than once but under ten times. This chain links TRBV6-2 or TRBV6-3 with TRBJ2-1; unclear D gene. Trimming pared 2 bases from V and 10 bases from J, leaving 12 bases between. Germline CDR1 MNHEY, CDR2 SVGEGT. The CDR3 length is 13 residues. The CDR3 DNA reads as TGTGCCAGCAGTTACGGGGTTAACCTCGAGCAGTTCTTC. Amino acids: CASSYGVNLEQFF.

This clone occurred a few times. This chain links TRBV27 with TRBJ2-7, with 8 bases fitting TRBD2. The CDR3 covers 14 residues. The germline CDR1 and CDR2 sequences are MNHEY and SMNVEV (reference sequence). V lost 6 bases to trimming and J lost 4 bases; unmatched junction nucleotides: 8. The CDR3 nucleotides are TGTGCCAGCAGGTTGAGCGGGAGTTTATACGAGCAGTACTTC. Translation gives CASRLSGSLYEQYF.

A single count supports this clone. The chain employs TRBV7-9 and TRBJ2-7, with TRBD2 matching 10 bases. J gave up 2 bases and V 6 bases, and 7 bases lay outside the gene matches. The germline gives CDR1 SEHNR, CDR2 FQNEAQ (reference sequence). The CDR3 length is 15 residues. The CDR3 DNA sequence: TGTGCCAGCAGTGATAGCGGGAGGCCCCCCTACGAGCAGTACTTC. This codes for CASSDSGRPPYEQYF.

The chain is built from TRBV9 and TRBJ2-1; the match to TRBD1 covers 7 bases. The CDR3 totals 16 residues. Germline CDR1 is SGDLS and CDR2 is YYNGEE. J was trimmed by 8 bases and V by 4 bases; bases with no gene match: 15. The CDR3 DNA is TGTGCCAGCAGCCCCCAATTTGAAAAAGGGGGCCATGAGCAGTTCTTC. Protein product: CASSPQFEKGGHEQFF.

The J gene is TRBJ2-2, the V gene TRBV19; D uncertain. Germline CDR1 is LNHDA and CDR2 is SQIVND (reference sequence). Trimming removed 2 bases from V and 5 bases from J, with 3 bases in between. There are 12 residues in the CDR3. The CDR3 sequence is CASSIWTGELFF. CDR3 sequence (DNA): TGTGCCAGTAGTATATGGACCGGGGAGCTGTTTTTT.

The rearrangement uses TRBV6-2 or TRBV6-3 and TRBJ1-1, with a tentative D call TRBD1 (5 bases). With 0 bases removed from V and 10 bases from J, the gap between germline ends came to 15 bases. The germline gives CDR1 MNHEY, CDR2 SVGEGT. The CDR3 extends over 14 amino acids. This CDR3 is CASSYSRGRGRAFF. The DNA for the CDR3 is TGTGCCAGCAGTTACTCGAGGGGCCGTGGTCGAGCTTTCTTT.

This chain uses TRBV5-5 with TRBJ2-1, with 7 bases identical to TRBD1. Germline V CDR1 and CDR2: SGHKS, YYEKEE (reference sequence). The V gene end was trimmed by 1 base and the J gene end by 3 bases; junction bases not matched to a gene: 1. The CDR3 covers 14 residues. The CDR3 sequence is CASSLPGGYNEQFF. In DNA, the CDR3 is TGTGCCAGCAGCTTGCCAGGGGGCTACAATGAGCAGTTCTTC.

The chain has TRBV6-5 and TRBJ1-6, with a possible D match to TRBD1 (6 bases). This CDR3 contains 14 residues. Germline V lookup: CDR1 MNHEY, CDR2 SVGAGI. V was pared by 2 bases and J by 8 bases, with 10 bases between. The CDR3 is CASSYRAGDSPLHF. CDR3 coding DNA: TGTGCCAGCAGTTACCGCGCAGGGGATTCACCCCTCCACTTT.

The CDR3 region is CATSDDTNYGYTF. In DNA form, the CDR3 reads TGTGCCACCAGCGATGACACCAACTATGGCTACACCTTC. The rearrangement uses TRBV24-1 and TRBJ1-2, with no clear D. The CDR3 sequence is 13 residues long. CDR1 KGHDR and CDR2 SFDVKD come from the germline V gene. V was shortened by 7 bases and J by 2 bases, with 10 bases between the two germline ends.

This clone was observed a single time. The chain couples TRBV27 to TRBJ2-1, with TRBD1 identical over 7 bases. The CDR3 totals 15 residues. The J segment lost 2 bases and the V segment lost 6 bases, leaving 7 bases of the junction unmatched. Germline V gene lookup returns CDR1 MNHEY and CDR2 SMNVEV (reference sequence). In DNA, the CDR3 is TGTGCCAGCAGCCGCGCCGGGACAGCCTACAATGAGCAGTTCTTC. Protein: CASSRAGTAYNEQFF.

The chain joins TRBV7-2 to TRBJ2-5, with D possibly being TRBD1 or TRBD2 (5 bases each). V lost 6 bases and J 5 bases, leaving 13 bases between the germline ends. This CDR3 comprises 13 residues. The germline CDR1 and CDR2 sequences are SGHTA and FQGNSA. Written as DNA, the CDR3 is TGTGCCAGCAGATCTGGGGGTGTCGAGACCCAGTACTTC. Translation: CASRSGGVETQYF.

This chain connects TRBV10-3 to TRBJ1-1; 9 bases map to TRBD1. Germline V gives CDR1 ENHRY, CDR2 SYGVKD. This CDR3 region has 16 residues. The trim removed 3 bases at V and 1 base at J, leaving 6 bases unmatched. The CDR3 nucleotides read TGTGCCATCAGTGACGCCAAGGGACAGGGGAACACTGAAGCTTTCTTT. Its translation: CAISDAKGQGNTEAFF.

The chain employs TRBV28 and TRBJ2-3; possible D gene TRBD2, 6 bases. Trimming shortened V by 5 bases and J by 0 bases, and 9 bases separated the two germline ends. Germline CDR1 and CDR2: MDHEN and SYDVKM. The CDR3 consists of 14 residues. The CDR3 coding sequence is TGTGCCAGCAGTCCGAGCGGGAGCACAGATACGCAGTATTTT. Translation: CASSPSGSTDTQYF.